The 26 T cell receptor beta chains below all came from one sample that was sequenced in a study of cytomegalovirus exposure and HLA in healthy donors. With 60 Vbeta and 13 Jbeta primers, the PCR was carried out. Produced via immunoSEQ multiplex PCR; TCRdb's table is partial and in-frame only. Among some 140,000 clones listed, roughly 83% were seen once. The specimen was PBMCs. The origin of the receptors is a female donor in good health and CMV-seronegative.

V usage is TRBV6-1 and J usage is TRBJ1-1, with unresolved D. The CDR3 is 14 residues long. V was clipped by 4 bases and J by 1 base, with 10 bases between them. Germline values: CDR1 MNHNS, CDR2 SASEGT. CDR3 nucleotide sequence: TGTGCCAGCAGTGTGACACGGGGGAACACTGAAGCTTTCTTT. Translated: CASSVTRGNTEAFF.

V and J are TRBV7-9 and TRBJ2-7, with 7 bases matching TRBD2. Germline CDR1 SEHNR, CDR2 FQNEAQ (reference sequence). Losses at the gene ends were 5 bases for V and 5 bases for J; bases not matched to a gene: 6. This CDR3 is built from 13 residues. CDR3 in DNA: TGTGCCAGCAGCCTCCGTCGGGAGGACGAGCAGTACTTC. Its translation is CASSLRREDEQYF. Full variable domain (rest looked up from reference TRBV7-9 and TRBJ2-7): DTGVSQNPRHKITKRGQNVTFRCDPISEHNRLYWYRQTLGQGPEFLTYFQNEAQLEKSRLLSDRFSAERPKGSFSTLEIQRTEQGDSAMYLCASSLRREDEQYFGPGTRLTVT.

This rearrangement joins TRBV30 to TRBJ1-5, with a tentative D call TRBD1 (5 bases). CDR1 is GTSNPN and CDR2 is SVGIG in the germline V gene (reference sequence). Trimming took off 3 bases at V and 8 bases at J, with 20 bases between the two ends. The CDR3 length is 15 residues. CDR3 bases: TGTGCCTGGAGCTCGGGAGCGGGGGGGAATGAGCCCCAGCATTTT. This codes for CAWSSGAGGNEPQHF.

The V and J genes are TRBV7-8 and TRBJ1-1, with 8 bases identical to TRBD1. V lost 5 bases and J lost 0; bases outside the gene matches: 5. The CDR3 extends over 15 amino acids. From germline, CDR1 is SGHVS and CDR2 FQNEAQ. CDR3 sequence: CASSARQGMNTEAFF. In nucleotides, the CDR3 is TGTGCCAGCAGCGCAAGACAGGGGATGAACACTGAAGCTTTCTTT.

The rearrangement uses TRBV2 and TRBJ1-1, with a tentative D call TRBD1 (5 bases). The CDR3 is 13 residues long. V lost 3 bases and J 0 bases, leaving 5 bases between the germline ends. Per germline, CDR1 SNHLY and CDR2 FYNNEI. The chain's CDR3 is CASSEGLNTEAFF. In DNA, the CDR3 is TGTGCCAGCAGTGAGGGGCTGAACACTGAAGCTTTCTTT. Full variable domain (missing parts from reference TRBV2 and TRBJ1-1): EPEVTQTPSHQVTQMGQEVILRCVPISNHLYFYWYRQILGQKVEFLVSFYNNEISEKSEIFDDQFSVERPDGSNFTLKIRSTKLEDSAMYFCASSEGLNTEAFFGQGTRLTVV.

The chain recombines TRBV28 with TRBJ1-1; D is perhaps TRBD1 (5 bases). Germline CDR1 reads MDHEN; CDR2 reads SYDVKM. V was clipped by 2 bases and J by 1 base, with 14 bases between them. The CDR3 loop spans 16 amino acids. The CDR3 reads CASSLPGTPRNTEAFF. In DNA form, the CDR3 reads TGTGCCAGCAGTTTACCTGGGACTCCCAGGAACACTGAAGCTTTCTTT.

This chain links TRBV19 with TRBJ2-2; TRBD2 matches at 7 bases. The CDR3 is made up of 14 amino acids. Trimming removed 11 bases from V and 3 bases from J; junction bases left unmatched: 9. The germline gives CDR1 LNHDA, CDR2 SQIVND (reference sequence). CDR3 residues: CAGSGELYTGELFF. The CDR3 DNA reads TGTGCCGGGAGCGGGGAACTGTACACCGGGGAGCTGTTTTTT.

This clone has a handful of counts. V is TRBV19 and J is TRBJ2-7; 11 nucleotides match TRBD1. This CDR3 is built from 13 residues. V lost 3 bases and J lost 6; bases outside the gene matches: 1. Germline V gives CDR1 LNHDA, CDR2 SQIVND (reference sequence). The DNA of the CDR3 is TGTGCCAGTAGTATGGACAGGGGGCGCGAGCAGTACTTC. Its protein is CASSMDRGREQYF.

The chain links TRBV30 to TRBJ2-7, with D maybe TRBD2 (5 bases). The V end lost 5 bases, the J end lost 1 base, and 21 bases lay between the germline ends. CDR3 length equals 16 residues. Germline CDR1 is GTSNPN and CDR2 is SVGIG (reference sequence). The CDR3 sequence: CAWDPPWSGVSYEQYF. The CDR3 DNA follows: TGTGCCTGGGATCCCCCTTGGAGCGGCGTGTCCTACGAGCAGTACTTC. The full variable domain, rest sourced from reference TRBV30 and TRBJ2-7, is SQTIHQWPATLVQPVGSPLSLECTVEGTSNPNLYWYRQAAGRGLQLLFYSVGIGQISSEVPQNLSASRPQDRQFILSSKKLLLSDSGFYLCAWDPPWSGVSYEQYFGPGTRLTVT.

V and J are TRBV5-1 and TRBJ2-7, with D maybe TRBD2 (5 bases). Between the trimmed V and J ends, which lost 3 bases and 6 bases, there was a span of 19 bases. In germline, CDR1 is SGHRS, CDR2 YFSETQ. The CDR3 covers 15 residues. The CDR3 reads CASSWSIGGGGEQYF. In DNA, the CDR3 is TGCGCCAGCAGCTGGTCTATTGGTGGAGGAGGCGAGCAGTACTTC.

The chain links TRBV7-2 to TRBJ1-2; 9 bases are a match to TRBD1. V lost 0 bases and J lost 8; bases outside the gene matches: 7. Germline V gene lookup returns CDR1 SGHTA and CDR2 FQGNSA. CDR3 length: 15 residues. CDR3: CASSLAPGTGIGYTF. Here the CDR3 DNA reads TGTGCCAGCAGCTTAGCCCCCGGGACAGGGATAGGCTACACCTTC. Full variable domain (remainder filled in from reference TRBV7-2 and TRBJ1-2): GAGVSQSPSNKVTEKGKDVELRCDPISGHTALYWYRQSLGQGLEFLIYFQGNSAPDKSGLPSDRFSAERTGGSVSTLTIQRTQQEDSAVYLCASSLAPGTGIGYTFGSGTRLTVV.

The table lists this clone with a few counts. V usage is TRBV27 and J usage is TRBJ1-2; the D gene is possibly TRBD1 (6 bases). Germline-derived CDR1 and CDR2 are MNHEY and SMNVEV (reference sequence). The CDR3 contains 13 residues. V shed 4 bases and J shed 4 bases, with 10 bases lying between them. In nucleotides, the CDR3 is TGTGCCAGCAGTTCGCGCAGGGGCTATGGCTACACCTTC. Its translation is CASSSRRGYGYTF.

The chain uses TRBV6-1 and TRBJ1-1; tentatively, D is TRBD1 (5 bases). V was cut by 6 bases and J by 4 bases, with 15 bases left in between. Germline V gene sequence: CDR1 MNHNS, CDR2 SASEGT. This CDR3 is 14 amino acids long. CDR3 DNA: TGTGCCAGCAGCCCCATTGGGGCGACCACTGAAGCTTTCTTT. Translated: CASSPIGATTEAFF.

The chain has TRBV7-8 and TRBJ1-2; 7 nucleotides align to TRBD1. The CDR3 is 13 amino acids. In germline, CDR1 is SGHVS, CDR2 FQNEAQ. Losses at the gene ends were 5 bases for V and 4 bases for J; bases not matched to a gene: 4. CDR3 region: CASSRGTVYGYTF. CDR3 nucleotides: TGTGCCAGCAGCCGGGGGACAGTCTATGGCTACACCTTC.

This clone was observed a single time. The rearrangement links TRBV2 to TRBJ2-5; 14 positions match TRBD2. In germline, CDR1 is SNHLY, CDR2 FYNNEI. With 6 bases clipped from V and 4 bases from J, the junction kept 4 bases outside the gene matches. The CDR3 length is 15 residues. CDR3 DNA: TGTGCCAGCAGCCGACTAGCGGGGGGGCGAGAGACCCAGTACTTC. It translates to CASSRLAGGRETQYF.

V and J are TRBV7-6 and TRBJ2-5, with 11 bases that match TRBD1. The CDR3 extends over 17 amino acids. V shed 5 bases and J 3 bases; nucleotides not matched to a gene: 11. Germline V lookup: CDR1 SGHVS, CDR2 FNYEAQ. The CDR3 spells CASSGYGQGAREETQYF. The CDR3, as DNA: TGTGCCAGCAGCGGGTACGGACAGGGGGCGAGGGAAGAGACCCAGTACTTC.

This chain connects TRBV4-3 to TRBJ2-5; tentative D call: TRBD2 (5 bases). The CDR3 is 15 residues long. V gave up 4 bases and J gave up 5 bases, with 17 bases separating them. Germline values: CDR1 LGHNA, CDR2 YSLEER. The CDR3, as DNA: TGCGCCAGCAGCCTCCAGGTCAGAGGGCTGGAGACCCAGTACTTC. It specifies CASSLQVRGLETQYF.

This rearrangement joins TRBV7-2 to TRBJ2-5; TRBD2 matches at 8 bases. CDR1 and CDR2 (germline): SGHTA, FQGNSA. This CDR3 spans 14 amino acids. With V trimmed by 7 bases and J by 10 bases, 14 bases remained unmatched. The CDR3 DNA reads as TGTGCCAGCAAAATGGGACTAGGGGTTTTAGGCCAGTACTTC. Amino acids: CASKMGLGVLGQYF.

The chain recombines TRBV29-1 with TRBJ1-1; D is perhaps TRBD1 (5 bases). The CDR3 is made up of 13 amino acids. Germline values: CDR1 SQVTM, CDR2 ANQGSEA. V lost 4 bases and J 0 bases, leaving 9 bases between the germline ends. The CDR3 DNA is TGCAGCGTTGGACAGCACATGAACACTGAAGCTTTCTTT. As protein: CSVGQHMNTEAFF.

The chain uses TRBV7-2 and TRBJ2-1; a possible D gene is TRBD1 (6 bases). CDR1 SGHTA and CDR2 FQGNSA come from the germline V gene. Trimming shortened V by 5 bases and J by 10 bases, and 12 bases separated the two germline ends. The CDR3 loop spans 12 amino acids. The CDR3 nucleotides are TGTGCCAGCAGCCTAACAGGGTGGGAGCAGTTCTTC. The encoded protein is CASSLTGWEQFF. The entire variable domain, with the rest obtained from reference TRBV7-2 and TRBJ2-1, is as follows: GAGVSQSPSNKVTEKGKDVELRCDPISGHTALYWYRQSLGQGLEFLIYFQGNSAPDKSGLPSDRFSAERTGGSVSTLTIQRTQQEDSAVYLCASSLTGWEQFFGPGTRLTVL.

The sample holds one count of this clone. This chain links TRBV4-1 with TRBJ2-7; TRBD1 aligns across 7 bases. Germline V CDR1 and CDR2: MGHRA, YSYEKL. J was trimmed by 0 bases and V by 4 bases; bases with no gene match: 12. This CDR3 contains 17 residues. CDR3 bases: TGCGCCAGCAGCCTCATACCCCCGGGACAGTTCTCCTACGAGCAGTACTTC. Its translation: CASSLIPPGQFSYEQYF.

The CDR3 DNA sequence: TGTGCCACCAGCAGGCCCGGGACAGGGGGCCGGGAGACCCAGTACTTC. Its translation: CATSRPGTGGRETQYF. The J gene is TRBJ2-5, the V gene TRBV15; 12 bases map to TRBD1. The CDR3 extends over 16 amino acids. Unmatched junction bases numbered 7, after V lost 3 bases and J lost 5 bases. CDR1 is LNHNV, CDR2 YYDKDF, per germline (reference sequence).

The CDR3 bases are TGCGCCAGCAGCTTGGGGTATGAAGGGAGCGGGAGGAGAGAGACCCAGTACTTC. Translating gives CASSLGYEGSGRRETQYF. The rearrangement joins TRBV5-1 to TRBJ2-5; 9 bases are a match to TRBD2. Germline assignment: CDR1 SGHRS and CDR2 YFSETQ. Germline trimming cut 0 bases from V and 4 bases from J; bases unmatched to any gene: 13. There are 18 residues in the CDR3.

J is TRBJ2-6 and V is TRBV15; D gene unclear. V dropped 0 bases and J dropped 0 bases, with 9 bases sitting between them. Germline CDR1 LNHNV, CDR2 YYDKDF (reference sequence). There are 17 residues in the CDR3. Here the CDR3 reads CATSRDRVSSGANVLTF. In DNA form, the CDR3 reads TGTGCCACCAGCAGAGATCGGGTTAGCTCTGGGGCCAACGTCCTGACTTTC. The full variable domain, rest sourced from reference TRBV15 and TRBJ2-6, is DAMVIQNPRYQVTQFGKPVTLSCSQTLNHNVMYWYQQKSSQAPKLLFHYYDKDFNNEADTPDNFQSRRPNTSFCFLDIRSPGLGDTAMYLCATSRDRVSSGANVLTFGAGSRLTVL.

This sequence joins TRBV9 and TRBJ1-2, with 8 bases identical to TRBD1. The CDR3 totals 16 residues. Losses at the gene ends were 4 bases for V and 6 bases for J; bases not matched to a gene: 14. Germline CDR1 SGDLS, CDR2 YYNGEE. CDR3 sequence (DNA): TGTGCCAGCAGCCAACGTCGGACAGGGATTGTCGATGGCTACACCTTC. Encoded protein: CASSQRRTGIVDGYTF.

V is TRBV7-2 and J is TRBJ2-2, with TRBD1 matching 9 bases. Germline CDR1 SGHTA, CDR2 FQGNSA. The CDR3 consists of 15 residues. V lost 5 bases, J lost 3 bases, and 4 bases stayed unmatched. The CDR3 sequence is CASSTGTGYTGELFF. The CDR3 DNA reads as TGTGCCAGCAGCACCGGGACAGGGTACACCGGGGAGCTGTTTTTT.